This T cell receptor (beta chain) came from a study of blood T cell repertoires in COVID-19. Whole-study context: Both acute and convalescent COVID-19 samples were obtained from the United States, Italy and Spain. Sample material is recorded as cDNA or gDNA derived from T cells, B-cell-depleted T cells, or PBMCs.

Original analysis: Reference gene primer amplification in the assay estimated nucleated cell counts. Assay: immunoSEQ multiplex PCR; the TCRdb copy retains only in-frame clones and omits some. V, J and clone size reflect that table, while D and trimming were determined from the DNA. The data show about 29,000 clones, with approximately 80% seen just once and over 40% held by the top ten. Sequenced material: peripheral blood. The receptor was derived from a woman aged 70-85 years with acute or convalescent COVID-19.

The CDR3 sequence: CASSVGTGDYGYTF. The CDR3 DNA reads as TGTGCCAGCAGCGTCGGGACAGGGGACTATGGCTACACCTTC. V and J are TRBV13 and TRBJ1-2; 10 bases match TRBD1. Germline V lookup: CDR1 PRHDT, CDR2 FYEKMQ (reference sequence). The CDR3 loop spans 14 amino acids. V lost 5 bases, J lost 3 bases, and 3 bases stayed unmatched.